This T cell receptor beta chain was recovered during a study of shared clonotypes between healthy human individuals. The naive CD8 fraction comprised CD45RO-negative cells positively selected for CCR7 and excluded terminally differentiated effector memory CD45RA+ cells. Sequenced by immunoSEQ multiplex PCR; TCRdb stores in-frame clones only, minus some. This table has roughly 2.1 million clones, roughly 91% appearing once. Germline V gives CDR1 SGDLS, CDR2 YYNGEE. This CDR3 has 17 amino acids. With 4 bases clipped from V and 1 base from J, the junction kept 8 bases outside the gene matches. The sample taken for sequencing was naive CD8+ T cells from PBMCs. The source is a man younger than 30 in good health. Some clones in this sample may be carry-over from other donors' samples. The genes are TRBV9 and TRBJ2-1; TRBD2 matches 10 bases. The CDR3 is CASSQEREGPSYNEQFF. DNA of the CDR3: TGTGCCAGCAGCCAGGAGCGGGAGGGCCCTTCCTACAATGAGCAGTTCTTC.